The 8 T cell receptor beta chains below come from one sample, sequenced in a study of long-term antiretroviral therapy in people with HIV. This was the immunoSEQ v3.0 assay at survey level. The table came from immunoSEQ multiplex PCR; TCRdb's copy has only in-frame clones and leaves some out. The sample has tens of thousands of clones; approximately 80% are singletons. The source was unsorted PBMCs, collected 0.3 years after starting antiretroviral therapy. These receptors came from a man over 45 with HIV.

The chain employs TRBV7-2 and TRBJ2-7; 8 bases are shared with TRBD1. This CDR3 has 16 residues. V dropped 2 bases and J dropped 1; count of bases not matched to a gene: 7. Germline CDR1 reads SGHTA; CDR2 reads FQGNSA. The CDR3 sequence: CASSLRGQASSYEQYF. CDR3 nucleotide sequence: TGTGCCAGCAGCTTACGGGGACAGGCGTCTTCCTACGAGCAGTACTTC.

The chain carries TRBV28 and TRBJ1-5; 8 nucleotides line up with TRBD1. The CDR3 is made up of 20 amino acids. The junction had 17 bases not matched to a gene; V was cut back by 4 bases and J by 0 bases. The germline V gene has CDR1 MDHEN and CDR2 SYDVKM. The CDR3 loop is CASSSHRDRPSINSNQPQHF. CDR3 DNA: TGTGCCAGCAGTTCTCACCGGGACAGGCCTTCGATAAATAGCAATCAGCCCCAGCATTTT.

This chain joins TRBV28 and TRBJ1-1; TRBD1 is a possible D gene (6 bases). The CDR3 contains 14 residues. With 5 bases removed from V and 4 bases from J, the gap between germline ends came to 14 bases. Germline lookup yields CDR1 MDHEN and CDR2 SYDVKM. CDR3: CASSTDAGATEAFF. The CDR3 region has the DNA TGTGCCAGCAGTACGGACGCAGGGGCCACTGAAGCTTTCTTT. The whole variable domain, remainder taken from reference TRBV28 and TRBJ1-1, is DVKVTQSSRYLVKRTGEKVFLECVQDMDHENMFWYRQDPGLGLRLIYFSYDVKMKEKGDIPEGYSVSREKKERFSLILESASTNQTSMYLCASSTDAGATEAFFGQGTRLTVV.

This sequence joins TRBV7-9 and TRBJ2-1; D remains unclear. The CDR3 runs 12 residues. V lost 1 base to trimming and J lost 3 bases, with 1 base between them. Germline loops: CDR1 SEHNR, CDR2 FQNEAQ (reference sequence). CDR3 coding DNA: TGTGCCAGCAGCTTAGACTACAATGAGCAGTTCTTC. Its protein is CASSLDYNEQFF. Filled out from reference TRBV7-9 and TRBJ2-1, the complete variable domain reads DTGVSQNPRHKITKRGQNVTFRCDPISEHNRLYWYRQTLGQGPEFLTYFQNEAQLEKSRLLSDRFSAERPKGSFSTLEIQRTEQGDSAMYLCASSLDYNEQFFGPGTRLTVL.

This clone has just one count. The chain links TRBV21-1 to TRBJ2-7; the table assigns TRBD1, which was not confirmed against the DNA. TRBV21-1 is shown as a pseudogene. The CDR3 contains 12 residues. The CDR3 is CAVSDTSYEQYF. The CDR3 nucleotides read TGTGCAGTCTCAGACACTTCCTACGAGCAGTACTTC.

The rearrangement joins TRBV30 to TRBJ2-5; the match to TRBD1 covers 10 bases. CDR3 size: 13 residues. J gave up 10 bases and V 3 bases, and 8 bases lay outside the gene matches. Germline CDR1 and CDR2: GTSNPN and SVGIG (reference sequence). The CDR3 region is CAWSAIGQGGQYF. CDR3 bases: TGTGCCTGGAGCGCGATTGGACAGGGGGGCCAGTACTTC.

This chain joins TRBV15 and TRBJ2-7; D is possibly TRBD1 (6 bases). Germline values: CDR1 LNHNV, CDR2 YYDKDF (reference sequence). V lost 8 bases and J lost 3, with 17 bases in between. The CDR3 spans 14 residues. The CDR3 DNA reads TGTGCCACCGCCAGGGGCGGTATGGGCTACGAGCAGTACTTC. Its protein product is CATARGGMGYEQYF.

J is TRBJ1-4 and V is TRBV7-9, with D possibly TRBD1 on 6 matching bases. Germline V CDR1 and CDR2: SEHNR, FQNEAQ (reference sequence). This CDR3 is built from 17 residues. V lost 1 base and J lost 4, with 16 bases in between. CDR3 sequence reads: CASSLVAGHSINEKLFF. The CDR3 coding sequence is TGTGCCAGCAGCTTAGTAGCGGGACACTCCATTAATGAAAAACTGTTTTTT.